This T cell receptor beta chain was identified in a study of blood T cell repertoires in COVID-19. Assay: immunoSEQ multiplex PCR; the TCRdb copy retains only in-frame clones and omits some. Among tens of thousands of clones listed, 70% to 85% were seen once. CDR3 length: 13 amino acids. V was pared by 2 bases and J by 4 bases, with 6 bases between. Looked up from germline, CDR1 is MGHDK and CDR2 is SYGVNS. Sequencing was carried out using peripheral blood. The V call is TRBV25-1, the J call TRBJ1-5; D may be TRBD1 (6 bases). The sequence was obtained from a woman aged 80 or older with acute or convalescent COVID-19. The CDR3 protein is CASSEQGNQPQHF. DNA for the CDR3: TGTGCCAGCAGTGAACAGGGGAATCAGCCCCAGCATTTT.